This T cell receptor beta chain is drawn from a study of shared clonotypes between healthy human individuals. Points on this clone: Its antigen is as yet unknown.

The table came from immunoSEQ multiplex PCR; TCRdb's copy has only in-frame clones and leaves some out. Seen here are about 680,000 clones, about 90% observed once, and the top ten hold 24%. The V gene lost 8 bases and the J gene lost 9 bases, with 13 bases spanning the gap. Germline CDR1 reads LNHDA; CDR2 reads SQIVND (reference sequence). The CDR3 is 11 amino acids. Study-wide results and limits: Naive CD4 clonotypes overlapped across a few donors at roughly 5.1%.

Naive CD8 isolation took CD45RO-negative cells positively selected for CCR7 and excluded terminally differentiated effector memory CD45RA+ cells. This TCR was sampled from a man aged 25-45 years in good health. This chain links TRBV19 with TRBJ1-1; perhaps TRBD1 as D (5 bases). The sequenced sample consisted of naive CD8+ T cells sorted from blood. The CDR3 is CASADGGKAFF. The CDR3 DNA sequence: TGTGCCAGTGCCGACGGGGGGAAAGCTTTCTTT. The whole variable domain, filled in from reference TRBV19 and TRBJ1-1, reads DGGITQSPKYLFRKEGQNVTLSCEQNLNHDAMYWYRQDPGQGLRLIYYSQIVNDFQKGDIAEGYSVSREKKESFPLTVTSAQKNPTAFYLCASADGGKAFFGQGTRLTVV.